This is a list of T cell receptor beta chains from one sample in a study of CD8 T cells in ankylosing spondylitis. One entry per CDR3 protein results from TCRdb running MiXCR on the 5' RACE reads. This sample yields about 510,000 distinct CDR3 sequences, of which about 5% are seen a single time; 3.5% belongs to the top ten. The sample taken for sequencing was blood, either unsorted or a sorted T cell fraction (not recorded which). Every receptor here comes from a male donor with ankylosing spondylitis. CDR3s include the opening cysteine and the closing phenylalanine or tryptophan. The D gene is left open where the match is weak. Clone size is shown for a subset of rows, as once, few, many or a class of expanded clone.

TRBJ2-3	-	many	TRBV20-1	TGCAGTGCTAGAGTTAACCGTGCAGATACGCAGTATTTT	CSARVNRADTQYF
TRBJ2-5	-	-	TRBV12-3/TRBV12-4	TGTGCCAGCAGTCCAGGGGTGATAAAGACCCAGTACTTC	CASSPGVIKTQYF
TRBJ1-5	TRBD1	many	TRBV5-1	TGCGCCAGCAGCTTCGGTCTGGGAACAGGGGATCAGCCCCAGCATTTT	CASSFGLGTGDQPQHF
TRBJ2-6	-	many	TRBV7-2	TGTGCCAGCAGCTTAGTAGTCGGGAGCTCTGGGGCCAACGTCCTGACTTTC	CASSLVVGSSGANVLTF
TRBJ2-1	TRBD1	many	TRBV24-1	TGTGCCACCAGTGACCCCGGGACAGGCTCCTACAATGAGCAGTTCTTC	CATSDPGTGSYNEQFF
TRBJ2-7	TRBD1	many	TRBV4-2	TGTGCCAGCAGCCACACGGGACAGGGAATCTACGAGCAGTACTTC	CASSHTGQGIYEQYF
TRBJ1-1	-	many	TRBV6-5	TGTGCCAGCAGGGAGGGCTCTGAAGCTTTCTTT	CASREGSEAFF
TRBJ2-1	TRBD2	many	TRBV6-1	TGTGCCAGCAAGGGAGCGGGACTAGCGGGAGTGGGTGAGCAGTTCTTC	CASKGAGLAGVGEQFF
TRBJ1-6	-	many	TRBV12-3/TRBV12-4	TGTGCCAGCAGCGATACAGGGCTGGGGTCACCCCTCCACTTT	CASSDTGLGSPLHF
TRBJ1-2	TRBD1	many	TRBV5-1	TGCGCCAGCACGCCTACAGGGGATGGCTACACCTTC	CASTPTGDGYTF
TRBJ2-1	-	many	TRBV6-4	TGTGCCAGCAGTGACGAGCGCTCCTACAATGAGCAGTTCTTC	CASSDERSYNEQFF
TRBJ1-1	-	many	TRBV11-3	TGTGCCAGCAGCTGGGGAATTGGGACTGAAGCTTTCTTT	CASSWGIGTEAFF
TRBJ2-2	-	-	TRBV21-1	TGTGCCAGCAGCAAACCGGCCTCCCTCCGGGACCCCCCCGGGGAGCTGTTTTTT	CASSKPASLRDPPGELFF
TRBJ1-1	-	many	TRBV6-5	TGTGCCAGCAGTAACAGGGTGGGAACTGAAGCTTTCTTT	CASSNRVGTEAFF
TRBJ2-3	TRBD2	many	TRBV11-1	TGTGCCAGCAGCTTTGAACGAGGACTAGCGGGGGTAGGAGATACGCAGTATTTT	CASSFERGLAGVGDTQYF
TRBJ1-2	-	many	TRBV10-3	TGTGCCATCAGTGAGTTCAGGGAAGTGGACTATGGCTACACCTTC	CAISEFREVDYGYTF
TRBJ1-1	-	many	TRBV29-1	TGCAGCGCGGGGGAGGGGATGAACACTGAAGCTTTCTTT	CSAGEGMNTEAFF
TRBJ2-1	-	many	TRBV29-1	TGCAGCGTAAAACAGGGAAGCTCCTACAATGAGCAGTTCTTC	CSVKQGSSYNEQFF
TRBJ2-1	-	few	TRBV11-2	TGTGCCAGCAGCTTAACCCCCGGGGGCTGGGTTAACAATGAGCAGTTCTTC	CASSLTPGGWVNNEQFF
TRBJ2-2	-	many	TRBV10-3	TGTGCCATCAGTGAAATGGAGGAGCTGTTTTTT	CAISEMEELFF
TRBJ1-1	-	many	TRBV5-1	TGCGCCAGCAGCTTTGGGGGGGCCCCCGAAGCTTTCTTT	CASSFGGAPEAFF
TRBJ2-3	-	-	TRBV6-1	TGTGCCAGCAGTCGAATCGGGACTAGCACAGATACGCAGTATTTT	CASSRIGTSTDTQYF
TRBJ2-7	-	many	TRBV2	TGTGCCAGCAGTGTGGACGCTTACGAGCAGTACTTC	CASSVDAYEQYF
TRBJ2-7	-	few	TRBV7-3	TGTGCCAGCAGCTCCCGGGTCGGGGACTACGAGCAGTACTTC	CASSSRVGDYEQYF
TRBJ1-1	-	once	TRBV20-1	TGCAGTGCTAGGCACAGGATGAACACTGAAGCTTTCTTT	CSARHRMNTEAFF
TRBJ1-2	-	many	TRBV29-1	TGCAGCGTTGTAGCAGGGGACTATGGCTACACCTTC	CSVVAGDYGYTF
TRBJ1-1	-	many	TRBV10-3	TGTGCCATCGCAGGACACACTGAAGCTTTCTTT	CAIAGHTEAFF
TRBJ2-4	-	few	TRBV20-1	TGCAGTGCTAAACGGGCCGGAATAAACATTCAGTACTTC	CSAKRAGINIQYF
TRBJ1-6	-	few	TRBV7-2	TGTGCCAGCAGCGCAAGGGGGAATTCACCCCTCCACTTT	CASSARGNSPLHF
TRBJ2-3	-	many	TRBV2	TGTGCCAGCAGTCCGGGTCAAACCTACACAGATACGCAGTATTTT	CASSPGQTYTDTQYF
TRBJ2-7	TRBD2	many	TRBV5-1	TGCGCCAGCAGCCTGGGACTAGCGGGAGACGAGCAGTACTTC	CASSLGLAGDEQYF
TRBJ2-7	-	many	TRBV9	TGTGCCAGCAGCGTAATCCCCTTCTCTCGGGAGCAGTACTTC	CASSVIPFSREQYF
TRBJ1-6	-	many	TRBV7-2	TGTGCCAGCAGCCTCTTCCGACCATTTAATTCACCCCTCCACTTT	CASSLFRPFNSPLHF
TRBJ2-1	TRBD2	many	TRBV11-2	TGTGCCAGCAGCTTATCGACTAGCGGGAGGAGGAATGAGCAGTTCTTC	CASSLSTSGRRNEQFF
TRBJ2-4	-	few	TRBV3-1	TGTGCCAGCAGCCAAGGCCAGCTAGCCAAAAACATTCAGTACTTC	CASSQGQLAKNIQYF